This passage covers 7 T cell receptor beta chains from one sample sequenced in a study of vaccination effects on CD4 cells after COVID-19. These receptors are not linked to any known antigen. The assay was immunoSEQ multiplex PCR, and TCRdb's table has in-frame clones only and misses some. The sample holds roughly 23,000 clones, about 63% seen once. With the ViraFEST assay, the study expanded antigen-specific CD4+ T cells using viral peptide pools, then sequenced them. Researchers isolated CD4+ T cells once approximately ten days of culture had elapsed. Having tested negative for nucleocapsid antibodies, the vaccine recipients showed no prior SARS-CoV-2 infection. This sample comprised CD4+ T cells from PBMCs cultured with HCoV-NL63 spike peptides, obtained before COVID-19 vaccination. The receptors derive from a human donor who received a COVID-19 vaccine.

The rearrangement joins TRBV10-3 to TRBJ1-2; D is ambiguous. CDR3 size: 13 residues. The ends were cut back, 0 bases at V and 7 bases at J, with 9 bases in the middle. Germline lookup yields CDR1 ENHRY and CDR2 SYGVKD. The CDR3 here is CAISESGGSGYTF. CDR3 in DNA: TGTGCCATCAGTGAGTCAGGAGGGTCTGGCTACACCTTC.

This clone was observed once. The rearrangement uses TRBV27 and TRBJ1-5, with no clear D. Trimming took off 3 bases at V and 7 bases at J, with 16 bases between the two ends. Germline values: CDR1 MNHEY, CDR2 SMNVEV (reference sequence). The CDR3 is 15 amino acids. As DNA, the CDR3 is TGTGCCAGCAGTTTGAGGGCCCCCAGCGCCCAGCCCCAGCATTTT. Protein: CASSLRAPSAQPQHF.

V and J are TRBV19 and TRBJ2-7; TRBD1 aligns across 7 bases. The V gene end was trimmed by 3 bases and the J gene end by 0 bases; junction bases not matched to a gene: 2. The CDR3 runs to 14 residues. CDR1 is LNHDA and CDR2 is SQIVND in the germline V gene (reference sequence). CDR3 protein: CASSMGQSSYEQYF. The CDR3 nucleotides read TGTGCCAGTAGTATGGGACAGAGCTCCTACGAGCAGTACTTC.

J is TRBJ1-3 and V is TRBV21-1; TRBD1, the D gene given by the table, was not confirmed from the DNA. TRBV21-1 is tagged as a pseudogene. The CDR3 is made up of 15 amino acids. CDR3: CASSKADRLGNTIYF. The CDR3 DNA reads TGTGCCAGCAGCAAAGCGGACAGGCTTGGAAACACCATATATTTT.

This rearrangement joins TRBV6-5 to TRBJ1-5, with D unclear. The CDR3 has 14 residues. Trimming shortened V by 5 bases and J by 0 bases, and 8 bases separated the two germline ends. Per germline, CDR1 MNHEY and CDR2 SVGAGI. The CDR3 region is CASSNGYSNQPQHF. The DNA for the CDR3 is TGTGCCAGCAGTAACGGGTATAGCAATCAGCCCCAGCATTTT.

The chain employs TRBV7-9 and TRBJ1-1; unclear D gene. CDR1 is SEHNR and CDR2 is FQNEAQ in the germline V gene (reference sequence). This CDR3 contains 12 residues. V was cut by 9 bases and J by 2 bases, with 10 bases left in between. In nucleotides, the CDR3 is TGTGCCAGTTCATCCCAAAACACTGAAGCTTTCTTT. Amino acids: CASSSQNTEAFF.

The chain recombines TRBV12-3 or TRBV12-4 with TRBJ1-2; tentatively, D is TRBD1 (5 bases). This CDR3 contains 13 residues. Trimming left V 0 bases short and J 8 bases short, with 10 bases between. CDR3 loop: CASSLATGYGYTF. CDR3 bases: TGTGCCAGCAGTTTAGCCACAGGTTACGGCTACACCTTC.